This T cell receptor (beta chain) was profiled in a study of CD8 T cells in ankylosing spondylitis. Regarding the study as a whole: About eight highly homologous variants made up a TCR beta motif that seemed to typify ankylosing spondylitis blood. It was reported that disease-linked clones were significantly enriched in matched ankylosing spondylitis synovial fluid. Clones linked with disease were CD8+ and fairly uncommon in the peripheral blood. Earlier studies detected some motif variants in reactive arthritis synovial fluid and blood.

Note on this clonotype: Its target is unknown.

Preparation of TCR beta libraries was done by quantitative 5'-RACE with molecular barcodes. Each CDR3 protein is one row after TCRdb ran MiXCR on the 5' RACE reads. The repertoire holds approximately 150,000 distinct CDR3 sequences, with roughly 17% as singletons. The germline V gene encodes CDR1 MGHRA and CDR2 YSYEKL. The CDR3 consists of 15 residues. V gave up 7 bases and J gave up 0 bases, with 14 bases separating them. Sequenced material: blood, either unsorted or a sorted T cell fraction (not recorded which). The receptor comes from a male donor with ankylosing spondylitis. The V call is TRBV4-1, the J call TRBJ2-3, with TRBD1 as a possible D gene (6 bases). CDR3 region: CASTLGGHSTDTQYF. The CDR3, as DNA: TGCGCCAGCACGTTAGGGGGTCATAGCACAGATACGCAGTATTTT.